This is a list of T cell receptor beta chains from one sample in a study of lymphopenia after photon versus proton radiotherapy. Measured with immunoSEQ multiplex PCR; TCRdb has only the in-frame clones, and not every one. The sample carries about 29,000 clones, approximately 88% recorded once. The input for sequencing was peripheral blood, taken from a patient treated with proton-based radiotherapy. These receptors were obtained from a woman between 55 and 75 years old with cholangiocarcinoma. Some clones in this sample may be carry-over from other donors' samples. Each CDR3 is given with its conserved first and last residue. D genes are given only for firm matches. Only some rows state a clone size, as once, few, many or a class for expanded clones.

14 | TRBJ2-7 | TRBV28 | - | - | TGTGCCAGCAGAGTCGGGACTTCCGGGCACGAGCAGTACTTC | CASRVGTSGHEQYF
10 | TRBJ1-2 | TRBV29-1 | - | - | TGCAGCGTCCGGGACCCAGGCTACACCTTC | CSVRDPGYTF
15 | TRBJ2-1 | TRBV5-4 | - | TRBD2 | TGTGCCAGCAGCTCTGCCCTAGCGGGAGGATATGAGCAGTTCTTC | CASSSALAGGYEQFF
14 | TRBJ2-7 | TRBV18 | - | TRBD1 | TGTGCCAGCTCACCGGGACAGGGAACCTACGAGCAGTACTTC | CASSPGQGTYEQYF
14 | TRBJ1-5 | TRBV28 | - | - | TGTGCCACCAGGGACCCATCTTACGGTCAGCCCCAGCATTTC | CATRDPSYGQPQHF
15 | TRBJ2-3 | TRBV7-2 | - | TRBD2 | TGTGCCAGCAGCTTTAGGACTAGCGGCACAGATACGCAGTATTTT | CASSFRTSGTDTQYF
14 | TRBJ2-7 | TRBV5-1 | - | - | TGCGCCAGCAGCACCGGGCTAAGTTCCTACGAGCAGTACTTC | CASSTGLSSYEQYF
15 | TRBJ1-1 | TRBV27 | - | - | TGTGCCAGCAGGCACGAGGGGATATTGAACACTGAAGCTTTCTTT | CASRHEGILNTEAFF
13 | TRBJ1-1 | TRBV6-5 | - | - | TGTGCCACCGGGCAGGGACCGAACACTGAAGCTTTCTTT | CATGQGPNTEAFF
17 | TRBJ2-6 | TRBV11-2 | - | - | TGTGCCAGCAGCTTGTTGTCAGGGATCTCTGGGGCCAACGTCCTGACTTTC | CASSLLSGISGANVLTF
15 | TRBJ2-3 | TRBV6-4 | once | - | TGTGCCAGCAGTGTAACCGACAAGAGCACAGATACGCAGTATTTT | CASSVTDKSTDTQYF
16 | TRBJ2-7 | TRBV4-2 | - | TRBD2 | TGTGCCAGCAGCCAAGAAGGTAGCGGGTACTCCTACGAGCAGTACTTC | CASSQEGSGYSYEQYF
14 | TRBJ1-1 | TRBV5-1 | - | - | TGCGCCAGCAGCTTGGAAGGGGAGATTCCTGAAGCTTTCTTT | CASSLEGEIPEAFF
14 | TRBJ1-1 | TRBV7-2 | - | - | TGTGCCAGCAGCTCAACAGGGACCAGCACTGAAGCTTTCTTT | CASSSTGTSTEAFF
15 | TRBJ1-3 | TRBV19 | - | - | TGTGCCAGTAGTACCAGACAGGACTCTGGAAACACCATATATTTT | CASSTRQDSGNTIYF
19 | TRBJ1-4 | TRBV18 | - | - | TGTGCCAGCTCACTTCAACGGGGTGGGACTACGCGACTTAATGAAAAACTGTTTTTT | CASSLQRGGTTRLNEKLFF
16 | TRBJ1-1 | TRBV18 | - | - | TGTGCCAGCTCAAGCCCGACCACGGGGGCGAACACTGAAGCTTTCTTT | CASSSPTTGANTEAFF
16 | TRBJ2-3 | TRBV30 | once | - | TGTGCCTGGACTCTAGTTGGGGCAAGGAGAGCAGATACGCAGTATTTT | CAWTLVGARRADTQYF
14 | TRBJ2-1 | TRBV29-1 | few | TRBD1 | TGCAGCGCCCTCCCGGACAGGGGGATCGATGAGCAGTTCTTC | CSALPDRGIDEQFF
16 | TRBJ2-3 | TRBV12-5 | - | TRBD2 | TGTGCTAGTGGTTTAGGACTAGCGGGAGAGACAGATACGCAGTATTTT | CASGLGLAGETDTQYF
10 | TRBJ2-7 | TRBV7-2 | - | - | TGTGCCATCCGACTCGGTGAGCAGTACTTC | CAIRLGEQYF
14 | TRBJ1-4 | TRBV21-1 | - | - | TGTGCCAGCAGCAAAGTTGGAACTAATGAAAAACTGTTTTTT | CASSKVGTNEKLFF
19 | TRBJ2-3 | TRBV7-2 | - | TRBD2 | TGTGCCAGCAGCTTGGGACTAGGGGGGAGTAGCGTGTCAACAGATACGCAGTATTTT | CASSLGLGGSSVSTDTQYF
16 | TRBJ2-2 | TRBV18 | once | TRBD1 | TGTGCCAGCTCACCGGTAGGGGGCCGGAGAACCGGGGAGCTGTTTTTT | CASSPVGGRRTGELFF
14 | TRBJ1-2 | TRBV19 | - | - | TGTGCCTCCACGGGGAGACTCAACGACTATGGCTACACCTTC | CASTGRLNDYGYTF
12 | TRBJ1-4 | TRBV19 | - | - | TGTGCCAGCGGTCGGGGTAATGAAAAACTGTTTTTT | CASGRGNEKLFF
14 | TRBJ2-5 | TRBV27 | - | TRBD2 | TGTGCCAGCAATATAGCGGGAGGAGGGGAGACCCAGTACTTC | CASNIAGGGETQYF